This TCR beta chain derives from a study of cytomegalovirus exposure and HLA in healthy donors. 13 Jbeta primers and 60 Vbeta primers were used for the PCR. Data came from immunoSEQ multiplex PCR; TCRdb stores just in-frame clones and leaves some out. This sample has 100,000 to 150,000 clones; around four fifths occur once, and the top ten carry roughly 20%. The CDR3 sequence is 15 residues long. CDR1 and CDR2 (germline): SGHTS, YDEGEE. V was pared by 4 bases and J by 4 bases, with 8 bases of the junction left unmatched. Concerning this clone: Its antigen remains unknown.

General study findings and limits: It is likely that the observed cluster of highly shared sequence variants was a sequencing artifact.

Source material: PBMCs. This chain connects TRBV5-8 to TRBJ2-5, with 9 bases matching TRBD1. The receptor's source is a man aged 18 to 35 in good health and CMV-seropositive. The CDR3 is CASSVPTGGLETQYF. CDR3 DNA sequence: TGTGCCAGCAGCGTCCCAACAGGGGGCCTAGAGACCCAGTACTTC.